This T cell receptor (beta chain) originates from a study of T cells in Graves' hyperthyroidism and ophthalmopathy. This clonotype has more than one count but fewer than ten. CDR3 size: 12 residues. CDR1 is SQVTM and CDR2 is ANQGSEA in the germline V gene. V was trimmed by 1 base and J by 2 bases, leaving 0 bases between them. It was RNA transcripts that yielded the amplified TCR beta CDR3 regions. TCR CDR3 underwent first-round RT-PCR with the HTBI primer set. Each CDR3 protein gets one entry after TCRdb re-called the multiplex PCR reads with MiXCR. The data hold more than 350,000 distinct CDR3 sequences, with about 16% observed a single time.

The J gene is TRBJ2-6, the V gene TRBV29-1; no firm D call. Sequenced input: blood. The sequence was collected from a woman in her sixties or seventies with Graves' ophthalmopathy. DNA of the CDR3: TGCAGCGTTGAAGCTGGGGCCAACGTCCTGACTTTC. Protein sequence: CSVEAGANVLTF.